The 5 T cell receptor beta chains below all came from one sample that was sequenced in a study of beta chain features in type 1 diabetes listed by TCRdb under 2018. Library prep was done by the immunoSEQ multiplex PCR assay. The entire isolated RNA was reverse transcribed using the High Capacity cDNA Reverse Transcription Kit, and thus expressed TCRB transcripts were sequenced. In TCRdb, the immuneACCESS table is reduced to in-frame sequences with V and J assigned. These tables do not hold every clone; where another copy was compared, an unresolved V gene accounts for under half, and the others remain unexplained. This sample holds 350,000 to 400,000 clones; around 13% were observed only once. Roughly 0.0097% of the sample comes from the top ten. The antigens for these receptors are not known. What the authors observed across the whole study: Type 1 diabetes patients showed a moderate but significant shortening of TCRB CDR3 length in all four CD4+ subsets.

Sequenced: naive CD4+ T cells from blood. The cell subset or site label on this specimen signifies: true naive CD4+ T cells. The source of these receptors is a woman aged 18 to 35 with type 1 diabetes.

The genes are TRBV19 and TRBJ2-7; tentative D call: TRBD2 (6 bases). The CDR3 runs 14 residues. CDR1 is LNHDA, CDR2 SQIVND, per germline (reference sequence). V was cut by 3 bases and J by 0 bases, with 9 bases left in between. CDR3 in amino acids: CASSMHGSSYEQYF. The CDR3 DNA follows: TGTGCCAGTAGTATGCACGGGAGCTCCTACGAGCAGTACTTC.

The chain recombines TRBV25-1 with TRBJ1-6; perhaps TRBD1 as D (5 bases). The germline gives CDR1 MGHDK, CDR2 SYGVNS. Trimming left V 4 bases short and J 0 bases short, with 10 bases between. The CDR3 extends over 16 amino acids. The chain's CDR3 is CASSAYDSSYNSPLHF. CDR3 in DNA: TGTGCCAGCAGTGCGTACGACAGCTCCTATAATTCACCCCTCCACTTT.

The chain has TRBV11-2 and TRBJ1-2; 8 bases are a match to TRBD1. V lost 5 bases, J lost 4 bases, and 3 bases stayed unmatched. CDR3 length: 13 amino acids. Germline V gives CDR1 SGHAT, CDR2 FQNNGV. CDR3 amino acids: CASSPDRAYGYTF. In DNA form, the CDR3 reads TGTGCCAGCAGCCCGGACAGGGCCTATGGCTACACCTTC.

This clone was seen a few times. The chain is built from TRBV5-1 and TRBJ2-2; D might be TRBD1 (6 bases). Germline V gene sequence: CDR1 SGHRS, CDR2 YFSETQ. With 3 bases removed from V and 1 base from J, the gap between germline ends came to 10 bases. There are 15 residues in the CDR3. This CDR3 is CASSSETGNTGELFF. The CDR3 DNA sequence: TGCGCCAGCAGCTCCGAGACAGGGAACACCGGGGAGCTGTTTTTT.

In this sample, this clone turned up a few times. This rearrangement joins TRBV30 to TRBJ2-7; TRBD2 agrees at 9 bases. With 5 bases clipped from V and 3 bases from J, the junction kept 11 bases outside the gene matches. Germline V gene lookup returns CDR1 GTSNPN and CDR2 SVGIG (reference sequence). CDR3 length: 15 residues. The CDR3 DNA is TGTGCCTGGGATAGAGGACTAGCGAAAAGCTACGAGCAGTACTTC. Encoded protein: CAWDRGLAKSYEQYF.